Listed below are T cell receptor beta chains from one sample, sequenced in a study of cytomegalovirus exposure and HLA in healthy donors. TCRdb's table, derived via immunoSEQ multiplex PCR, lists solely in-frame clones and lacks some. The table shows 85,000 to 100,000 clones, with about two thirds occurring only once. The specimen sequenced was PBMCs. All receptors come from a human donor in good health. CDR3s include the opening cysteine and the closing phenylalanine or tryptophan. Each record gives: J gene, clone size, D gene, V gene, CDR3 DNA, CDR3 protein. The D gene is left open where the match is weak. For some rows the clone size is stated as once, few or many, or as a class when expanded; others skip it.

TRBJ2-1	.	TRBD2	TRBV6-4	TGTGCCAGCAGACAGTTTAGCGGGGAATCCTACAATGAGCAGTTCTTC	CASRQFSGESYNEQFF
TRBJ1-3	few	.	TRBV5-6	TGTGCCAGCAGCTACGGACTGGGAAACACCATATATTTT	CASSYGLGNTIYF
TRBJ1-4	.	TRBD1	TRBV7-9	TGTGCCAGCAGCAAACGGACAGGCGAAAAACTGTTTTTT	CASSKRTGEKLFF
TRBJ1-6	few	.	TRBV2	TGTGCCAGCAGGTATCAGCCCCCGGAGTCACCCCTCCACTTT	CASRYQPPESPLHF
TRBJ1-3	.	.	TRBV18	TGTGCCAGCTCACCAAACGGCTCTGGAAACACCATATATTTT	CASSPNGSGNTIYF
TRBJ2-5	.	TRBD2	TRBV27	TGTGCCAGCAGTAACGGGGGGGCGGAGACCCAGTACTTC	CASSNGGAETQYF
TRBJ2-3	few	TRBD1	TRBV11-3	TGTGCCAGCAGCCCAAACGGACAGGGCTTTTTGACAGATACGCAGTATTTT	CASSPNGQGFLTDTQYF
TRBJ1-1	few	TRBD1	TRBV5-1	TGCGCCAGCAGCACCGGACAGGGGTGGACTGAAGCTTTCTTT	CASSTGQGWTEAFF
TRBJ1-2	.	.	TRBV11-3	TGTGCCAGCAGCTTAAACGTGAACAGGGCTCATGGCTACACCTTC	CASSLNVNRAHGYTF
TRBJ2-1	few	TRBD2	TRBV7-3	TGTGCCAGCAGCTTAACTAGCGGGGGGAACAATGAGCAGTTCTTC	CASSLTSGGNNEQFF
TRBJ2-2	.	TRBD2	TRBV7-2	TGTGCCAGCAGCGGTTCAGCCGGGAGGGCCGGGGAGCTGTTTTTT	CASSGSAGRAGELFF
TRBJ1-2	few	TRBD1	TRBV13	TGTGCCAGCAGCTCCTCCGGACAGGGATATGGCTACACCTTC	CASSSSGQGYGYTF
TRBJ2-1	.	TRBD2	TRBV5-1	TGCGCCAGCAGCATCCTAGCGGGGGCGACGAATGAGCAGTTCTTC	CASSILAGATNEQFF
TRBJ1-2	.	.	TRBV5-6	TGTGCCAGCAGCTTGGGGGAGGCCGGCTACACCTTC	CASSLGEAGYTF
TRBJ2-7	.	.	TRBV7-8	TGTGCCAGCAGCTCGCGCCTTGGTTACGAGCAGTACTTC	CASSSRLGYEQYF
TRBJ1-1	.	.	TRBV2	TGTGCCAGCAGGAGGGAACAGGGTTTGTACACTGAAGCTTTCTTT	CASRREQGLYTEAFF
TRBJ2-1	.	.	TRBV9	TGTGCCAGCAGCGTAGGTCCAGGTATCCCACAAGCCCACTCAAATGAGCAGTTCTTC	CASSVGPGIPQAHSNEQFF
TRBJ1-1	few	TRBD1	TRBV5-6	TGTGCCAGCAGCTGGACAGGGCGGGAAGCTTTCTTT	CASSWTGREAFF
TRBJ1-4	few	.	TRBV2	TGTGCCAGCAGATCCATCCGGGGTAGTGAAAAACTGTTTTTT	CASRSIRGSEKLFF
TRBJ2-7	few	TRBD2	TRBV5-5	TGTGCCAGCAGCTTGGCCGGGGGGACCTACGAGCAGTACTTC	CASSLAGGTYEQYF
TRBJ2-3	.	.	TRBV4-3	TGCGCCAGCAGCCCCAGGGAAGGAGGGACAGATACGCAGTATTTT	CASSPREGGTDTQYF
TRBJ1-1	.	TRBD1	TRBV5-6	TGTGCCAGCAGCCCGCTAGGGGGCCTACTCAACACTGAAGCTTTCTTT	CASSPLGGLLNTEAFF
TRBJ1-6	few	TRBD1	TRBV14	TGTGCCAGCAGCCCCACGACAGGGGCAAATTCACCCCTCCACTTT	CASSPTTGANSPLHF
TRBJ1-3	few	.	TRBV29-1	TGCAGCGTTGCTCGGGATCTGGGAAACACCATATATTTT	CSVARDLGNTIYF
TRBJ2-7	.	TRBD2	TRBV5-1	TGCGCCAGCAGCTTGAGGGGAGGGGTCTCCTACGAGCAGTACTTC	CASSLRGGVSYEQYF